This is a list of T cell receptor beta chains from one sample in a study of blood T cell repertoires in COVID-19. Produced via immunoSEQ multiplex PCR; TCRdb's table is partial and in-frame only. The table includes some 150,000 clones, roughly 80% detected once. The material sequenced was peripheral blood. Source of these receptors: a woman in her thirties or forties with active or convalescent COVID-19. CDR3s include the opening cysteine and the closing phenylalanine or tryptophan. Fields, in order: J gene, V gene, CDR3 protein.

j_call: TRBJ2-2
v_call: TRBV28
cdr3_aa: CASIRGYTGELFF

j_call: TRBJ1-6
v_call: TRBV3-1/TRBV3-2
cdr3_aa: CASSQGLNNSPLHF

j_call: TRBJ2-1
v_call: TRBV4-1
cdr3_aa: CASSQVETRHSYNEQFF

j_call: TRBJ2-7
v_call: TRBV7-2
cdr3_aa: CASSGGRSYEQYF

j_call: TRBJ1-6
v_call: TRBV19
cdr3_aa: CASSIVGTANSPLHF

j_call: TRBJ1-3
v_call: TRBV6-5
cdr3_aa: CASSYTSGGSGNTIYF

j_call: TRBJ1-5
v_call: TRBV6-5
cdr3_aa: CASSLRGGGQPQHF

j_call: TRBJ2-5
v_call: TRBV5-4
cdr3_aa: CASSSPGLAGGDTHETQYF

j_call: TRBJ1-4
v_call: TRBV30
cdr3_aa: CAWSAKSTGGEKLFF

j_call: TRBJ1-2
v_call: TRBV5-1
cdr3_aa: CASSTGSQGGYTF

j_call: TRBJ1-5
v_call: TRBV18
cdr3_aa: CASSRQGYNQPQHF

j_call: TRBJ1-2
v_call: TRBV3-1/TRBV3-2
cdr3_aa: CASSHGVDYGYTF

j_call: TRBJ2-7
v_call: TRBV5-6
cdr3_aa: CASSGGAGSRGYEQYF

j_call: TRBJ2-7
v_call: TRBV11-2
cdr3_aa: CASSTRLVKSYEQYF

j_call: TRBJ2-7
v_call: TRBV7-9
cdr3_aa: CASSHGGTGGNEQYF

j_call: TRBJ2-2
v_call: TRBV16
cdr3_aa: CASSRTGERELFF

j_call: TRBJ2-1
v_call: TRBV5-6
cdr3_aa: CASSFLATEQFF

j_call: TRBJ2-1
v_call: TRBV11-3
cdr3_aa: CASGHGGHEQFF